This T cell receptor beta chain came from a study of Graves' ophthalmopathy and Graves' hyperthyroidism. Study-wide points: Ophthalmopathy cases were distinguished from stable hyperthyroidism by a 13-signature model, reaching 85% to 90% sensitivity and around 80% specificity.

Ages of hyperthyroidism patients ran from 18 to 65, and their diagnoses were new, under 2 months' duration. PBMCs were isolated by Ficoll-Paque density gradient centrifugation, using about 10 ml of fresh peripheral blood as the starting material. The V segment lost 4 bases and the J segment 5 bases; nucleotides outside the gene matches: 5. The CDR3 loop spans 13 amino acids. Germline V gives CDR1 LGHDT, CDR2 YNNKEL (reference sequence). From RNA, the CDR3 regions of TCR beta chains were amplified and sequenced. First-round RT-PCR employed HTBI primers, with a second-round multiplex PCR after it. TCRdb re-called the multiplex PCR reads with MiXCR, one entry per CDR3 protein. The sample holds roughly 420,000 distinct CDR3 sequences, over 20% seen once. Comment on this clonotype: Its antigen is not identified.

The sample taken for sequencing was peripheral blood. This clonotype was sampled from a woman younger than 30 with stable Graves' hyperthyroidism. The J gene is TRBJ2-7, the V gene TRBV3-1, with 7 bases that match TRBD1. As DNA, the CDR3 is TGTGCCAGCAGCCTTGGACAGGTCAACGAGCAGTACTTC. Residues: CASSLGQVNEQYF.